A single sample gave rise to the 2 T cell receptor beta chains below, sequenced in a study of T cells in Graves' hyperthyroidism and ophthalmopathy. Authors of the study amplified TCR beta CDR3 regions from RNA transcripts. The study used the HTBI primer set for a first-round RT-PCR of the TCR CDR3. TCRdb passed the multiplex PCR reads through MiXCR, listing each CDR3 protein once. This sample has 280,000 or so distinct CDR3 sequences, with under 30% found just once. Sequencing used blood. These receptors were collected from a man aged 40-49 years with Graves' hyperthyroidism that later progressed to Graves' ophthalmopathy.

The chain joins TRBV12-3 or TRBV12-4 to TRBJ1-2; TRBD1 aligns across 9 bases. With 5 bases clipped from V and 8 bases from J, the junction kept 6 bases outside the gene matches. The CDR3 is 13 residues long. CDR3 amino acids: CASSQGTGRGYTF. The CDR3, as DNA: TGTGCCAGCAGTCAAGGGACAGGGAGAGGCTACACCTTC.

This clonotype was counted ten times or more. V usage is TRBV20-1 and J usage is TRBJ1-5; D is uncertain. Trimming took 0 bases from V and 0 from J, leaving 9 bases between them. Germline V gives CDR1 DFQATT, CDR2 SNEGSKA (reference sequence). The CDR3 runs 15 residues. The CDR3 region is CSARDSGNSNQPQHF. The DNA for the CDR3 is TGCAGTGCTAGAGATTCGGGTAATAGCAATCAGCCCCAGCATTTT.